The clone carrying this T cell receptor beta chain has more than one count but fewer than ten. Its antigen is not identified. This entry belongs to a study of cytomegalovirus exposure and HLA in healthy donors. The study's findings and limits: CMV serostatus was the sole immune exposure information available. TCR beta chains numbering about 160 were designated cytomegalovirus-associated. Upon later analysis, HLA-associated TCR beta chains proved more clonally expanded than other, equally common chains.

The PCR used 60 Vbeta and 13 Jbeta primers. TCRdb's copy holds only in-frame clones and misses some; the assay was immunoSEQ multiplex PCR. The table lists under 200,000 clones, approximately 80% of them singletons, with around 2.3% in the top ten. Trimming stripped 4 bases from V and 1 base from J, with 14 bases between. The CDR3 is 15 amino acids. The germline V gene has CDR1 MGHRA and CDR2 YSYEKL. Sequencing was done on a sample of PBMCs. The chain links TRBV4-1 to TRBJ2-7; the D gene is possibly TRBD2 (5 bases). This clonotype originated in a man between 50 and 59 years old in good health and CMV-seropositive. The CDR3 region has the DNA TGCGCCAGCAGCCCAAGGGAGTGGGGATCCTACGAGCAGTACTTC. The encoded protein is CASSPREWGSYEQYF.